Following are 24 T cell receptor beta chains from one sample sequenced in a study of glioma-infiltrating T cells. Amplification of TCR alpha and beta CDR3 regions from RNA used iRepertoire nested multiplex PCR. A single record per CDR3 protein comes from TCRdb applying MiXCR to the multiplex PCR reads. The data contain 170,000 or so distinct CDR3 sequences, about 47% of them singletons. The sequenced sample consisted of glioma tissue, nonneoplastic brain tissue, or PBMCs (not recorded which). These receptors all stem from a human donor with low-grade glioma or glioblastoma, undergoing nonglioma brain surgery, or in good health (not recorded which).

The chain couples TRBV7-2 to TRBJ2-7; unclear D gene. Per germline, CDR1 SGHTA and CDR2 FQGNSA. V was shortened by 7 bases and J by 0 bases, with 4 bases between the two germline ends. There are 11 residues in the CDR3. In nucleotides, the CDR3 is TGTGCCAGCATCTCCTCCTACGAGCAGTACTTC. This sequence encodes CASISSYEQYF.

This clonotype has a count of ten or more. The chain couples TRBV10-3 to TRBJ1-5; 7 bases are shared with TRBD1. Per the germline V gene, CDR1 is ENHRY and CDR2 is SYGVKD. CDR3 length: 16 residues. After removal of 0 bases from V and 0 bases from J, the junction contained 2 bases not matched to a gene. CDR3 loop: CAISESGGRSNQPQHF. The CDR3, as DNA: TGTGCCATCAGTGAGTCAGGGGGCCGTAGCAATCAGCCCCAGCATTTT.

This rearrangement joins TRBV7-2 to TRBJ1-1; TRBD1 matches at 10 bases. The CDR3 is 15 residues long. Trimming took 8 bases from V and 1 from J; bases not matched to a gene: 7. The germline CDR1 and CDR2 sequences are SGHTA and FQGNSA. The CDR3 loop reads CASGRQGAENTEAFF. In nucleotides, the CDR3 is TGTGCCAGCGGGAGACAGGGGGCGGAGAACACTGAAGCTTTCTTT. The full variable domain, completed using reference TRBV7-2 and TRBJ1-1, is GAGVSQSPSNKVTEKGKDVELRCDPISGHTALYWYRQSLGQGLEFLIYFQGNSAPDKSGLPSDRFSAERTGGSVSTLTIQRTQQEDSAVYLCASGRQGAENTEAFFGQGTRLTVV.

This clonotype was seen a handful of times. This CDR3 is CSVVNWGPTDTQYF. The CDR3 nucleotides are TGCAGCGTTGTTAATTGGGGCCCCACAGATACGCAGTATTTT. V is TRBV29-1 and J is TRBJ2-3, with a possible D match to TRBD1 (5 bases). Per germline, CDR1 SQVTM and CDR2 ANQGSEA. The V end lost 4 bases, the J end lost 2 bases, and 13 bases lay between the germline ends. The CDR3 runs to 14 residues.

This clonotype has a count of ten or more. V and J are TRBV25-1 and TRBJ2-7, with 7 positions matching TRBD1. V gave up 6 bases and J gave up 2 bases; unmatched junction bases: 7. Germline CDR1 is MGHDK and CDR2 is SYGVNS. CDR3 length: 14 residues. The CDR3 DNA follows: TGTGCCAGCAGGGCGACAGGGATTACCTACGAGCAGTACTTC. Protein sequence: CASRATGITYEQYF.

The chain uses TRBV27 and TRBJ2-7; TRBD2 matches at 11 bases. Looked up from germline, CDR1 is MNHEY and CDR2 is SMNVEV (reference sequence). V was pared by 5 bases and J by 5 bases, with 5 bases of the junction left unmatched. The CDR3 is made up of 14 amino acids. The CDR3, as DNA: TGTGCCAGCAGTCTGATGACTAGCGGGAACGAGCAGTACTTC. Protein: CASSLMTSGNEQYF.

This clonotype was seen repeatedly, ten times or more. The chain is built from TRBV20-1 and TRBJ1-4; weak D call: TRBD1 (5 bases). This CDR3 has 13 amino acids. Germline lookup yields CDR1 DFQATT and CDR2 SNEGSKA (reference sequence). With 5 bases removed from V and 4 bases from J, the gap between germline ends came to 11 bases. CDR3 sequence reads: CSAPGLVNEKLFF. The CDR3 region has the DNA TGCAGTGCTCCGGGACTAGTTAATGAAAAACTGTTTTTT.

This clonotype was detected ten times or more. The chain employs TRBV20-1 and TRBJ1-4; tentatively, D is TRBD1 (6 bases). This CDR3 region has 14 residues. Germline lookup yields CDR1 DFQATT and CDR2 SNEGSKA (reference sequence). V was shortened by 6 bases and J by 4 bases, with 15 bases between the two germline ends. In DNA, the CDR3 is TGCAGTGCAGAACCGGGACACGGTAATGAAAAACTGTTTTTT. Translated: CSAEPGHGNEKLFF.

This clonotype is a singleton in its sample. The CDR3 spells CARTETGRNYGYTF. In DNA, the CDR3 is TGTGCCAGGACAGAAACAGGGAGGAACTATGGCTACACCTTC. The V gene is TRBV2, the J gene TRBJ1-2, with D perhaps matching TRBD1 (6 bases). Trimming took off 9 bases at V and 2 bases at J, with 16 bases between the two ends. Germline CDR1 SNHLY, CDR2 FYNNEI. CDR3 length equals 14 residues.

Points on this clonotype: A much larger clone is a single base away; this may be a read error. The chain couples TRBV2 to TRBJ1-2; no firm D call. This CDR3 comprises 13 residues. Trimming left V 7 bases short and J 0 bases short, with 9 bases between. Germline V gene lookup returns CDR1 SNHLY and CDR2 FYNNEI. The CDR3 here is CASTVAPNYGYTF. For the CDR3, the DNA is TGTGCCAGCACTGTGGCACCTAACTATGGCTACACCTTC.

This clonotype was seen a handful of times. The chain recombines TRBV7-9 with TRBJ2-3, with D perhaps TRBD1 (7 bases). Germline V gene data show CDR1 as SEHNR and CDR2 as FQNEAQ (reference sequence). Between the trimmed V and J ends, which lost 5 bases and 1 base, there was a span of 13 bases. This CDR3 has 15 residues. CDR3 nucleotides: TGTGCCAGCAGCCCAACAGGGGAGGGCACAGATACGCAGTATTTT. This gives the protein CASSPTGEGTDTQYF.

The chain couples TRBV6-2 or TRBV6-3 to TRBJ2-7; D possibly corresponds to TRBD1 (5 bases). The CDR3 runs 13 residues. Germline CDR1 and CDR2: MNHEY and SVGEGT. CDR3 protein: CDISDSVSYEQYF. Here the CDR3 DNA reads TGTGACATCAGTGACAGCGTATCCTACGAGCAGTACTTC.

This chain connects TRBV7-2 to TRBJ2-7; 8 positions match TRBD2. Germline-derived CDR1 and CDR2 are SGHTA and FQGNSA. The ends lost 3 bases at V and 5 bases at J; junction bases unmatched: 12. The CDR3 spans 16 residues. The CDR3 DNA reads as TGTGCCAGCAGCTTTCTACCCGGGACTAGAGGGAACGAGCAGTACTTC. Its translation: CASSFLPGTRGNEQYF.

This clonotype was counted many times. This sequence joins TRBV25-1 and TRBJ1-2, with 7 bases fitting TRBD1. The CDR3 is made up of 14 amino acids. Germline lookup yields CDR1 MGHDK and CDR2 SYGVNS. Trimming cost V 1 base and J 3 bases; bases outside gene matches: 2. CDR3: CASSESGGDYGYTF. CDR3 coding DNA: TGTGCCAGCAGTGAATCAGGGGGTGACTATGGCTACACCTTC.

The V gene is TRBV3-1, the J gene TRBJ1-5; D remains unclear. The CDR3 consists of 14 residues. Germline V gene sequence: CDR1 LGHDT, CDR2 YNNKEL (reference sequence). V was shortened by 10 bases and J by 3 bases, with 16 bases between the two germline ends. CDR3 sequence reads: CAIQDPFTNQPQHF. CDR3 DNA: TGTGCCATCCAAGACCCGTTTACCAATCAGCCCCAGCATTTT. Complete variable domain (other parts from reference TRBV3-1 and TRBJ1-5): DTAVSQTPKYLVTQMGNDKSIKCEQNLGHDTMYWYKQDSKKFLKIMFSYNNKELIINETVPNRFSPKSPDKAHLNLHINSLELGDSAVYFCAIQDPFTNQPQHFGDGTRLSIL.

Ten or more counts support this clonotype. V and J are TRBV25-1 and TRBJ2-7; perhaps TRBD2 as D (6 bases). This CDR3 is 11 amino acids long. Germline V lookup: CDR1 MGHDK, CDR2 SYGVNS. Trimming left V 7 bases short and J 4 bases short, with 8 bases between. The CDR3 region is CASNRGYEQYF. In DNA form, the CDR3 reads TGTGCCAGCAACCGGGGGTACGAGCAGTACTTC.

In its sample, this clonotype was seen a few times. The chain joins TRBV28 to TRBJ2-2, with 8 bases that match TRBD1. V was pared by 6 bases and J by 3 bases, with 3 bases of the junction left unmatched. Germline V gene sequence: CDR1 MDHEN, CDR2 SYDVKM. The CDR3 runs 14 residues. This CDR3 is CASRAGGYTGELFF. DNA of the CDR3: TGTGCCAGCAGGGCAGGGGGCTACACCGGGGAGCTGTTTTTT. The full variable domain, rest sourced from reference TRBV28 and TRBJ2-2, is DVKVTQSSRYLVKRTGEKVFLECVQDMDHENMFWYRQDPGLGLRLIYFSYDVKMKEKGDIPEGYSVSREKKERFSLILESASTNQTSMYLCASRAGGYTGELFFGEGSRLTVL.

This clonotype appeared many times. The J gene is TRBJ2-1, the V gene TRBV2; 7 bases match TRBD2. The CDR3 sequence is 15 residues long. Germline loops: CDR1 SNHLY, CDR2 FYNNEI. The V gene end was trimmed by 4 bases and the J gene end by 3 bases; junction bases not matched to a gene: 6. The CDR3 nucleotides are TGTGCCAGCAGTGTTGCGGGAGAGGGCTACAATGAGCAGTTCTTC. It codes for CASSVAGEGYNEQFF.

About this clonotype: It may be a read error: a sequence one base away is much more abundant. This chain uses TRBV3-1 with TRBJ2-5, with D perhaps TRBD2 (6 bases). CDR1 LGHDT and CDR2 YNNKEL come from the germline V gene (reference sequence). The CDR3 runs 15 residues. The CDR3 coding sequence is TGTGCCAGCAGACAAGATGATAGCGGTCAAGAGACCCAGTACTTC. Translating it yields CASRQDDSGQETQYF.

The J gene is TRBJ2-2, the V gene TRBV24-1; 11 nucleotides align to TRBD1. Germline trimming cut 0 bases from V and 4 bases from J; bases unmatched to any gene: 3. Germline lookup yields CDR1 KGHDR and CDR2 SFDVKD. This CDR3 has 17 residues. The CDR3 here is CATSDLLGQGGTGELFF. The CDR3, as DNA: TGTGCCACCAGTGATTTGCTGGGACAGGGGGGCACCGGGGAGCTGTTTTTT.

There are many counts of this clonotype. V usage is TRBV27 and J usage is TRBJ2-1, with D perhaps matching TRBD2 (7 bases). V was trimmed by 2 bases and J by 1 base, leaving 18 bases between them. Germline loops: CDR1 MNHEY, CDR2 SMNVEV (reference sequence). CDR3 length: 18 residues. Here the CDR3 reads CASSLKGGLAVSYNEQFF. Here the CDR3 DNA reads TGTGCCAGCAGTTTAAAGGGGGGCCTAGCGGTATCCTACAATGAGCAGTTCTTC.

At least ten counts were recorded for this clonotype. This chain connects TRBV2 to TRBJ1-1; 11 bases match TRBD1. The ends lost 6 bases at V and 4 bases at J; junction bases unmatched: 10. The CDR3 spans 16 residues. Germline V CDR1 and CDR2: SNHLY, FYNNEI. CDR3 sequence: CASRYGQGAGSTEAFF. The DNA for the CDR3 is TGTGCCAGCAGGTACGGACAGGGGGCTGGGAGCACTGAAGCTTTCTTT.

In regard to this clonotype: A single base separates this from a much larger clone, so it may be a read error. V and J are TRBV5-1 and TRBJ2-2; 11 nucleotides match TRBD2. V dropped 4 bases and J dropped 0; count of bases not matched to a gene: 2. CDR3 size: 16 residues. Germline V gene lookup returns CDR1 SGHRS and CDR2 YFSETQ. The CDR3 DNA reads TGCGCCAGCAGCGGGACTAGCGGAGCGAACACCGGGGAGCTGTTTTTT. Protein product: CASSGTSGANTGELFF.

This clonotype occurred once. This may arise from a read error, as a much more abundant clone is one base away. The rearrangement uses TRBV7-6 and TRBJ2-7, with TRBD2 identical over 9 bases. The germline V gene has CDR1 SGHVS and CDR2 FNYEAQ. CDR3 length equals 16 residues. V shed 1 base, J shed 3 bases, and the junction held 7 bases outside the gene matches. CDR3 bases: TGTGCCAGCAGCTTAGTAAGGTCTAGCGGGATCTACGAGCAGTACTTC. Its protein is CASSLVRSSGIYEQYF. The whole variable domain, filled in from reference TRBV7-6 and TRBJ2-7, reads GAGVSQSPRYKVTKRGQDVALRCDPISGHVSLYWYRQALGQGPEFLTYFNYEAQQDKSGLPNDRFSAERPEGSISTLTIQRTEQRDSAMYRCASSLVRSSGIYEQYFGPGTRLTVT.